This T cell receptor (beta chain) derives from a study of blood T cell repertoires in COVID-19. Study overall: The samples span acute and convalescent COVID-19 from the United States, Italy and Spain. PBMCs, B-cell-depleted T cells, or T cells provided the cDNA or gDNA that made up the material.

Trimming pared 7 bases from V and 7 bases from J, leaving 17 bases between. Per germline, CDR1 MNHEY and CDR2 SVGAGI. This CDR3 contains 15 residues. Ten or more counts support this clone. The cohort comprised adults aged about 18 to 89 years residing in under 30 US areas. Cohort allocation depended upon clinical history that participants reported. Data came from immunoSEQ multiplex PCR; TCRdb stores just in-frame clones and leaves some out. The sample contains roughly 230,000 clones, over 85% of which appear only once. This sequence joins TRBV6-5 and TRBJ1-6; D is possibly TRBD1 (5 bases). Sample: PBMCs or T cells enriched from blood (not recorded which). This receptor was taken from a woman under 40 with acute COVID-19. The DNA for the CDR3 is TGTGCCAGCATACCAGTATTAGGGGTCAATTCACCCCTCCACTTT. Translated, it gives CASIPVLGVNSPLHF.